The 28 T cell receptor beta chains given below trace back to one sample, sequenced in a study of CD8 T cells in ankylosing spondylitis. Whole-study findings and limits: In ankylosing spondylitis blood, a motif of about 8 highly homologous TCR beta variants appeared characteristic.

TCRdb independently ran MiXCR on the 5' RACE reads; one entry per CDR3 protein. The sample holds 670,000 or so distinct CDR3 sequences, around 19% seen once. These receptors lack a known antigen. Sequencing was carried out using blood, either unsorted or a sorted T cell fraction (not recorded which). These TCRs come from a male donor with ankylosing spondylitis.

The V gene is TRBV27, the J gene TRBJ2-1; D is possibly TRBD2 (6 bases). V was pared by 5 bases and J by 5 bases, with 13 bases between. The CDR3 is 14 amino acids. From germline, CDR1 is MNHEY and CDR2 SMNVEV (reference sequence). The CDR3 sequence: CASSRLDRDNEQFF. The DNA of the CDR3 is TGTGCCAGCAGTCGACTAGACCGGGACAATGAGCAGTTCTTC.

This clonotype has more than one count but fewer than ten. The gene calls are TRBV20-1 and TRBJ2-5, with TRBD2 matching over 9 bases. Germline assignment: CDR1 DFQATT and CDR2 SNEGSKA (reference sequence). J gave up 5 bases and V 1 base, and 14 bases lay outside the gene matches. This CDR3 has 17 residues. The CDR3 DNA follows: TGCAGTGCTAGAGTACGGCAGAAGCGGGGGGCTACCGAGACCCAGTACTTC. It codes for CSARVRQKRGATETQYF.

The chain has TRBV6-1 and TRBJ1-1; 7 bases are shared with TRBD1. The V and J ends lost 6 bases and 5 bases, in that order; junction bases with no gene match: 9. The germline gives CDR1 MNHNS, CDR2 SASEGT. The length of the CDR3 is 14 residues. The CDR3 coding sequence is TGTGCCAGCAGCCGACTGACAGGGACGACTGAAGCTTTCTTT. Translating it yields CASSRLTGTTEAFF.

V and J are TRBV11-2 and TRBJ1-2; 10 nucleotides match TRBD1. CDR1 and CDR2 (germline): SGHAT, FQNNGV. The CDR3 is made up of 16 amino acids. Losses at the gene ends were 3 bases for V and 4 bases for J; bases not matched to a gene: 8. This chain's CDR3 is CASSFGPDRGSYGYTF. The CDR3 coding sequence is TGTGCCAGCAGCTTTGGTCCGGACAGGGGGAGCTATGGCTACACCTTC.

This sequence joins TRBV9 and TRBJ2-1, with 8 bases lining up with TRBD1. This CDR3 comprises 14 residues. Germline CDR1 is SGDLS and CDR2 is YYNGEE. The V and J ends lost 4 bases and 9 bases, in that order; junction bases with no gene match: 9. The CDR3, as DNA: TGTGCCAGCAGCCCTGGACAGGGTAGCGTTGAGCAGTTCTTC. This codes for CASSPGQGSVEQFF.

By sample fraction, this clonotype is medium-sized. This chain connects TRBV6-2 or TRBV6-3 to TRBJ2-2; 11 positions agree with TRBD1. Germline V gene data show CDR1 as MNHEY and CDR2 as SVGEGT. The CDR3 is 18 amino acids. V gave up 3 bases and J gave up 4 bases; unmatched junction bases: 10. The CDR3 DNA sequence: TGTGCCAGCAGTTATCCGGGACAGGGGGTTCACGGCACCGGGGAGCTGTTTTTT. This sequence encodes CASSYPGQGVHGTGELFF.

The rearrangement joins TRBV16 to TRBJ1-6, with D unclear. Trimming pared 0 bases from V and 10 bases from J, leaving 7 bases between. Germline V gene data show CDR1 as KGHSY and CDR2 as FQNENV. The CDR3 is 13 residues long. The CDR3 sequence is CASSQSSRSPLHF. The CDR3 region has the DNA TGTGCCAGCAGCCAATCGTCGAGGTCACCCCTCCACTTT.

J is TRBJ1-1 and V is TRBV29-1; D gene unclear. The V gene lost 6 bases and the J gene lost 4 bases, with 12 bases spanning the gap. The CDR3 is 12 amino acids. Germline V gene sequence: CDR1 SQVTM, CDR2 ANQGSEA. CDR3 amino acids: CSVHQGLTEAFF. The CDR3 coding sequence is TGCAGCGTGCACCAAGGGCTCACTGAAGCTTTCTTT.

The V and J genes are TRBV7-9 and TRBJ2-7; 9 bases agree with TRBD2. This CDR3 contains 16 residues. The V gene's germline CDR1 is SEHNR and CDR2 FQNEAQ (reference sequence). Losses at the gene ends were 0 bases for V and 4 bases for J; bases not matched to a gene: 7. This CDR3 reads CASSLASGLAIYEQYF. CDR3 DNA sequence: TGTGCCAGCAGCTTAGCCTCCGGACTAGCGATATACGAGCAGTACTTC.

This chain uses TRBV18 with TRBJ2-1; perhaps TRBD1 as D (6 bases). V was pared by 0 bases and J by 10 bases, with 10 bases between. The CDR3 totals 13 residues. Germline-derived CDR1 and CDR2 are KGHSH and LQKENI. CDR3 residues: CASSPPLRGEQFF. The CDR3 DNA reads as TGTGCCAGCTCACCACCGTTGAGGGGGGAGCAGTTCTTC.

In this sample, this clonotype turned up a few times. V is TRBV20-1 and J is TRBJ2-5, with 9 bases identical to TRBD2. V was pared by 2 bases and J by 9 bases, with 7 bases of the junction left unmatched. This CDR3 is built from 13 residues. Germline V gene data show CDR1 as DFQATT and CDR2 as SNEGSKA (reference sequence). The CDR3, as DNA: TGCAGTGCTAGATATAGCGGGGGAAGGGCCCAGTACTTC. Translated: CSARYSGGRAQYF.

CDR3 bases: TGTGCCAGCAGCCCCACTAGCGCCGGTGAGCAGTTCTTC. This sequence encodes CASSPTSAGEQFF. The rearrangement uses TRBV7-7 and TRBJ2-1; 7 nucleotides line up with TRBD2. Germline V gene sequence: CDR1 SSHAT, CDR2 FNYEAQ (reference sequence). V gave up 5 bases and J gave up 9 bases; unmatched junction bases: 7. The CDR3 has 13 residues.

This chain connects TRBV2 to TRBJ2-1; either TRBD1 or TRBD2 may fit D (5 bases each). Germline values: CDR1 SNHLY, CDR2 FYNNEI. This CDR3 region has 15 residues. Trimming removed 5 bases at V and 4 bases at J, with 15 bases between. Written as DNA, the CDR3 is TGTGCCAGCAGTCGGGAAGGGGCCGAGTACAATGAGCAGTTCTTC. Encoded protein: CASSREGAEYNEQFF.

This clonotype was observed many times. This rearrangement joins TRBV4-2 to TRBJ1-6, with D maybe TRBD1 (6 bases). The CDR3 has 15 amino acids. The ends were cut back, 0 bases at V and 8 bases at J, with 11 bases in the middle. The V gene's germline CDR1 is LGHNA and CDR2 YNFKEQ. This CDR3 is CASSQESRGHSPLHF. CDR3 nucleotides: TGTGCCAGCAGCCAAGAATCCAGGGGTCATTCACCCCTCCACTTT.

This clonotype turned up a few times. V and J are TRBV6-1 and TRBJ1-4, with 7 nucleotides matching TRBD1. J gave up 8 bases and V 3 bases, and 3 bases lay outside the gene matches. CDR1 and CDR2 from the germline V gene are MNHNS and SASEGT. CDR3 size: 13 residues. The CDR3 reads CASSETGMEKLFF. CDR3 DNA sequence: TGTGCCAGCAGTGAGACAGGGATGGAAAAACTGTTTTTT.

This clonotype was recorded a few times. This chain connects TRBV7-9 to TRBJ2-5; 10 positions agree with TRBD2. The CDR3 runs 16 residues. After removal of 2 bases from V and 0 bases from J, the junction contained 3 bases not matched to a gene. Germline CDR1 and CDR2: SEHNR and FQNEAQ (reference sequence). The CDR3 nucleotides read TGTGCCAGCAGCTTACCGGGGACTAGCGACCAAGAGACCCAGTACTTC. Its protein product is CASSLPGTSDQETQYF.

The chain links TRBV4-2 to TRBJ1-1, with a possible D match to TRBD1 (6 bases). V gave up 0 bases and J gave up 3 bases, with 11 bases separating them. Germline CDR1 reads LGHNA; CDR2 reads YNFKEQ. The CDR3 is 15 residues long. The CDR3 DNA is TGTGCCAGCAGCCAAGATGGGGACACGTACACTGAAGCTTTCTTT. This codes for CASSQDGDTYTEAFF.

The chain carries TRBV6-2 or TRBV6-3 and TRBJ2-2; D is unclear. This CDR3 region has 18 residues. The ends were cut back, 6 bases at V and 1 base at J, with 21 bases in the middle. CDR1 and CDR2 from the germline V gene are MNHEY and SVGEGT. CDR3 sequence reads: CASSPVTISGENTGELFF. The CDR3 bases are TGTGCCAGCAGCCCAGTCACTATTTCTGGAGAGAACACCGGGGAGCTGTTTTTT.

The chain combines TRBV29-1 with TRBJ2-3, with D uncertain. In germline, CDR1 is SQVTM, CDR2 ANQGSEA. CDR3 length: 16 amino acids. The V end lost 6 bases, the J end lost 2 bases, and 21 bases lay between the germline ends. The CDR3 bases are TGCAGCGTGACCGGCGGAAGTAGATTTAACACAGATACGCAGTATTTT. This translates into CSVTGGSRFNTDTQYF.

This chain uses TRBV7-2 with TRBJ1-1; tentative D call: TRBD1 (5 bases). The CDR3 is made up of 15 amino acids. The V end lost 5 bases, the J end lost 1 base, and 14 bases lay between the germline ends. Looked up from germline, CDR1 is SGHTA and CDR2 is FQGNSA. The CDR3 is CASSPLGGTNTEAFF. The DNA for the CDR3 is TGTGCCAGCAGCCCCCTCGGGGGGACGAACACTGAAGCTTTCTTT.

This chain joins TRBV15 and TRBJ2-5, with 10 positions matching TRBD1. Losses at the gene ends were 4 bases for V and 5 bases for J; bases not matched to a gene: 10. The CDR3 is 16 residues long. CDR1 is LNHNV, CDR2 YYDKDF, per germline (reference sequence). DNA of the CDR3: TGTGCCACCAGCAAATCCGGGACAGGGGTAGGGGAGACCCAGTACTTC. This translates into CATSKSGTGVGETQYF. The variable domain in full, completed from reference TRBV15 and TRBJ2-5, reads DAMVIQNPRYQVTQFGKPVTLSCSQTLNHNVMYWYQQKSSQAPKLLFHYYDKDFNNEADTPDNFQSRRPNTSFCFLDIRSPGLGDTAMYLCATSKSGTGVGETQYFGPGTRLLVL.

The chain has TRBV4-3 and TRBJ2-2; D gene uncertain. The germline CDR1 and CDR2 sequences are LGHNA and YSLEER. The CDR3 is 15 amino acids. Between the trimmed V and J ends, which lost 0 bases and 5 bases, there was a span of 10 bases. The CDR3 spells CASSQDRTTTGELFF. Written as DNA, the CDR3 is TGCGCCAGCAGCCAAGATCGGACGACTACCGGGGAGCTGTTTTTT.

This clonotype was seen more than once but under ten times. V is TRBV7-8 and J is TRBJ1-6, with TRBD1 matching 10 bases. Germline assignment: CDR1 SGHVS and CDR2 FQNEAQ. V gave up 2 bases and J gave up 10 bases; unmatched junction bases: 5. CDR3 size: 15 residues. CDR3 sequence (DNA): TGTGCCAGCAGCTTAACTGGGACAGGGGACTCACCCCTCCACTTT. Translated, it gives CASSLTGTGDSPLHF.

V is TRBV7-6 and J is TRBJ2-5; D is uncertain. The CDR3 totals 12 residues. CDR1 and CDR2 (germline): SGHVS, FNYEAQ. Trimming pared 4 bases from V and 5 bases from J, leaving 8 bases between. CDR3 in DNA: TGTGCCAGCAGCTCCGAAGGGGAGACCCAGTACTTC. Translation gives CASSSEGETQYF.

This sequence joins TRBV6-2 or TRBV6-3 and TRBJ1-1; D remains unclear. Trimming took off 2 bases at V and 7 bases at J, with 8 bases between the two ends. The CDR3 is 12 residues long. CDR1 is MNHEY, CDR2 SVGEGT, per germline. Here the CDR3 reads CASSYAGDEAFF. The CDR3 bases are TGTGCCAGCAGTTACGCGGGCGATGAAGCTTTCTTT.

This chain connects TRBV3-1 to TRBJ1-1, with TRBD1 identical over 9 bases. The V segment lost 4 bases and the J segment 0 bases; nucleotides outside the gene matches: 6. The CDR3 consists of 16 residues. Germline V gives CDR1 LGHDT, CDR2 YNNKEL (reference sequence). CDR3 coding DNA: TGTGCCAGCAGCCCGGACAGGGGCGGTATGAACACTGAAGCTTTCTTT. Amino acids: CASSPDRGGMNTEAFF.

A few counts support this clonotype. This rearrangement joins TRBV7-9 to TRBJ1-3, with D possibly being TRBD1 (6 bases). Germline CDR1 reads SEHNR; CDR2 reads FQNEAQ (reference sequence). This CDR3 spans 14 amino acids. The V and J ends lost 4 bases and 7 bases respectively, with 14 bases between them. As DNA, the CDR3 is TGTGCCAGCAGCTCCCGGACAGCTTGGAACACCATATATTTT. Translation: CASSSRTAWNTIYF. The complete variable domain, with remaining parts taken from reference TRBV7-9 and TRBJ1-3, reads DTGVSQNPRHKITKRGQNVTFRCDPISEHNRLYWYRQTLGQGPEFLTYFQNEAQLEKSRLLSDRFSAERPKGSFSTLEIQRTEQGDSAMYLCASSSRTAWNTIYFGEGSWLTVV.

This clonotype showed up just a few times. This sequence joins TRBV25-1 and TRBJ1-2; possibly TRBD1 for D (5 bases). This CDR3 spans 14 amino acids. CDR1 is MGHDK, CDR2 SYGVNS, per germline. V shed 6 bases and J shed 0 bases, with 11 bases lying between them. CDR3 DNA: TGTGCCAGCAGCCCGGGACTAGCTAACTATGGCTACACCTTC. Its translation is CASSPGLANYGYTF.